This TCR beta chain was recorded in a study of T cell repertoires in MIS-A myocarditis. After removal of 0 bases from V and 5 bases from J, the junction contained 3 bases not matched to a gene. The CDR3 length is 14 residues. Germline V gives CDR1 SGHAT, CDR2 FQNNGV. This clone was seen a single time. Using immunoSEQ multiplex PCR, the repertoire was profiled, and TCRdb retains in-frame clones only, with some absent. The repertoire includes 5,500 to 8,000 clones, approximately 81% of them detected once, and 15% to 20% sits in the top ten. The TCR sequence derives from a man younger than 30 with fulminant myocarditis from multisystem inflammatory syndrome in adults (MIS-A) after COVID-19. The specimen was right inferior lung lobe tissue obtained at autopsy. V usage is TRBV11-2 and J usage is TRBJ1-2; 7 nucleotides match TRBD1. CDR3 nucleotide sequence: TGTGCCAGCAGCTTAGAAGGCAGGGGGTATGGCTACACCTTC. As protein: CASSLEGRGYGYTF.